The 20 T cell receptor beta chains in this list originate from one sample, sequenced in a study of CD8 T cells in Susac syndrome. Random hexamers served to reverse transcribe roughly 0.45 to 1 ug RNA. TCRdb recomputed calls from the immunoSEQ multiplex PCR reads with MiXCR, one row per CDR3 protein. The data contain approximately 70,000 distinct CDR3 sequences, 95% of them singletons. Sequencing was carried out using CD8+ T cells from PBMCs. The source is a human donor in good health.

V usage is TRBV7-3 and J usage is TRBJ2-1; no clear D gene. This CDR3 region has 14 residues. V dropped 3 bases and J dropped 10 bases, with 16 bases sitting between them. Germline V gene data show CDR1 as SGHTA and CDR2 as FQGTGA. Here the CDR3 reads CASSFGPGSLEQFF. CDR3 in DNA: TGTGCCAGCAGCTTTGGGCCCGGTTCCCTGGAGCAGTTCTTC.

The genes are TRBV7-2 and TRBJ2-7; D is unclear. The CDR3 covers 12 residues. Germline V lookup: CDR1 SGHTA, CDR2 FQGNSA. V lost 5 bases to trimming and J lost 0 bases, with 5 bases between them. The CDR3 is CASSVSSYEQYV. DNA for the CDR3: TGTGCCAGCAGCGTGAGCTCCTACGAGCAGTACGTC.

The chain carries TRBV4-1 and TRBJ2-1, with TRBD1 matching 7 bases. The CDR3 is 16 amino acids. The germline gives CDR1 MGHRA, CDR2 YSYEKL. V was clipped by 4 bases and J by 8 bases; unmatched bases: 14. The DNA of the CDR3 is TGCGCCAGCAGCCTCTTCTTAGCAGGGGGTGGGGATGAGCAGTTCTTC. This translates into CASSLFLAGGGDEQFF.

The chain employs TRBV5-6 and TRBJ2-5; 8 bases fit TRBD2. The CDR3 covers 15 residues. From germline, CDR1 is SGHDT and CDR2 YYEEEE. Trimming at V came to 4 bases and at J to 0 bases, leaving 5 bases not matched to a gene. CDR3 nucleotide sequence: TGTGCCAGCAGCACCGCGGGGGGCTACCAAGAGACCCAGTACTTC. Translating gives CASSTAGGYQETQYF.

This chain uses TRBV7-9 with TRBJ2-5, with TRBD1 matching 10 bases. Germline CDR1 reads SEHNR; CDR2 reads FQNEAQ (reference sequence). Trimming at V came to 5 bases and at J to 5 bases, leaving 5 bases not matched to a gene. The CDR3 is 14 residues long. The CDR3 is CASSDRGLGETQYF. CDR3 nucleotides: TGTGCCAGCAGCGACAGGGGGCTAGGGGAGACCCAGTACTTC.

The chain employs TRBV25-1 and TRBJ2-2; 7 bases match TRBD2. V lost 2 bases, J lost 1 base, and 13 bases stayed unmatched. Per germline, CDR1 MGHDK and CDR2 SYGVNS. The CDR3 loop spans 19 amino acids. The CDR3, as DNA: TGTGCCAGCAGTGAAGTTAGACCGGGAGGTTTTTTGAACACCGGGGAGCTGTTTTTT. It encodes CASSEVRPGGFLNTGELFF.

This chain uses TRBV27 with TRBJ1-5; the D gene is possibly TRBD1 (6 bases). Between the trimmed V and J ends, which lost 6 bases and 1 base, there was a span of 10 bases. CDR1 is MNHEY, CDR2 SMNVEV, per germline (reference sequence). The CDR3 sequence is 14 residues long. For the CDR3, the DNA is TGTGCCAGCAGACAGGGAACAAGCAATCAGCCCCAGCATTTT. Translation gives CASRQGTSNQPQHF.

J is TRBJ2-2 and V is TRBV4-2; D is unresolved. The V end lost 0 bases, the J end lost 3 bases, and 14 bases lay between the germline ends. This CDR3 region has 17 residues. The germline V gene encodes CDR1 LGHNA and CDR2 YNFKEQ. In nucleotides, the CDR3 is TGTGCCAGCAGCCAAGATGCCCCCAGCTGGGACACCGGGGAGCTGTTTTTT. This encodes CASSQDAPSWDTGELFF.

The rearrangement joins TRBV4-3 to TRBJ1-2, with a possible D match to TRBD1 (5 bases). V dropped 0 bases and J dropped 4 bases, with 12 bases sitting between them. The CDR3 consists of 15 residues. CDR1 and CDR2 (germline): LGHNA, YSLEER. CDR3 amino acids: CASSQDRRGFYGYTF. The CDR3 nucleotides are TGCGCCAGCAGCCAAGATCGTCGGGGCTTCTATGGCTACACCTTC.

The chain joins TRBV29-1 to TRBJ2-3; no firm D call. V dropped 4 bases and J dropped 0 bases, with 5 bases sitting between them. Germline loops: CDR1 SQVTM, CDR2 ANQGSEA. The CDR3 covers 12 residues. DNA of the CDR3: TGCAGCGTTGTCGCTAGCACAGATACGCAGTATTTT. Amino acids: CSVVASTDTQYF.

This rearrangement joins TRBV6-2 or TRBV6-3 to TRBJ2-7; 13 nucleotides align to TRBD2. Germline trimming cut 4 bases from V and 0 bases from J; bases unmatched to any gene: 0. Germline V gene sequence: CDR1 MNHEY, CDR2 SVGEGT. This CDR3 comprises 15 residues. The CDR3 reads CASSWTSGGSYEQYF. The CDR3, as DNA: TGTGCCAGCAGTTGGACTAGCGGGGGCTCCTACGAGCAGTACTTC.

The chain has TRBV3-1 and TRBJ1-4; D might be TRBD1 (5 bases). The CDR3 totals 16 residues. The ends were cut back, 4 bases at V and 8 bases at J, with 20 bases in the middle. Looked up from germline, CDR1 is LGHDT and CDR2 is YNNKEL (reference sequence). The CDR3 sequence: CASSPTGKGRREKLFF. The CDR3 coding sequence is TGTGCCAGCAGCCCCACAGGAAAGGGGAGACGGGAAAAACTGTTTTTT.

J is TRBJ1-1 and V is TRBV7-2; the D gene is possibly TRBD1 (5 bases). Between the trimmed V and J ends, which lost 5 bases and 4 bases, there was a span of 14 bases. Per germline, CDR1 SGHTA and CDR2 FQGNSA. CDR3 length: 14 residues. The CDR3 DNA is TGTGCCAGCAGCCTCAGTAGGGGAGGCACTGAAGCTTTCTTT. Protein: CASSLSRGGTEAFF.

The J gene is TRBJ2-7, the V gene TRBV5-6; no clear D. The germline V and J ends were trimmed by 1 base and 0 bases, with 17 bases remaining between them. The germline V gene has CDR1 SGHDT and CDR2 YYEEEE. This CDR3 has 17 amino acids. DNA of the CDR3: TGTGCCAGCAGCTTGACAAAAACCTTTACCGCCTCCTACGAGCAGTACTTC. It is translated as CASSLTKTFTASYEQYF.

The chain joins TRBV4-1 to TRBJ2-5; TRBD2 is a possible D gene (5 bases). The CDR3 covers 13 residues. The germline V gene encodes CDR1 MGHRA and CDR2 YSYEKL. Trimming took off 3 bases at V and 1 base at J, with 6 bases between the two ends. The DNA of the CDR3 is TGCGCCAGCAGCCATCGGGGCCAAGAGACCCAGTACTTC. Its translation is CASSHRGQETQYF.

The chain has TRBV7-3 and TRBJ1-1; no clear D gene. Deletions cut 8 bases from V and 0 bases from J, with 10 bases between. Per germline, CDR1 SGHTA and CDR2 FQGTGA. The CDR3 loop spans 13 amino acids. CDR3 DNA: TGTGCCAGCGGGAGGCATTTGAACACTGAAGCTTTCTTT. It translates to CASGRHLNTEAFF.

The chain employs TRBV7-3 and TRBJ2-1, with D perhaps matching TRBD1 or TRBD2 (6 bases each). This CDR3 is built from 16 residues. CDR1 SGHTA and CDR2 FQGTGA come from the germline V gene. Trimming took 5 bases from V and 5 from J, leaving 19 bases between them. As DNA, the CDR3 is TGTGCCAGCAGCCCTCCAGGGGCGGGGTTTAACAATGAGCAGTTCTTC. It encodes CASSPPGAGFNNEQFF.

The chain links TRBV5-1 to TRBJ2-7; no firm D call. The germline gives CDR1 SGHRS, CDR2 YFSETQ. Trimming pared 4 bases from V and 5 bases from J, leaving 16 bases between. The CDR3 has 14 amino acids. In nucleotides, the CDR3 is TGCGCCAGCAGCCTTTGGACCCGTTCCGACGAGCAGTACTTC. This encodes CASSLWTRSDEQYF.

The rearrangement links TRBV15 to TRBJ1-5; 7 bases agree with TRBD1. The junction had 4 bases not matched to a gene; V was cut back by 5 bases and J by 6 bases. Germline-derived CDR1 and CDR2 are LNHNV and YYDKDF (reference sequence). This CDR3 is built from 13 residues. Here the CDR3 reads CATSLWDSQPQHF. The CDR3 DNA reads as TGTGCCACCAGCCTTTGGGACAGTCAGCCCCAGCATTTT.

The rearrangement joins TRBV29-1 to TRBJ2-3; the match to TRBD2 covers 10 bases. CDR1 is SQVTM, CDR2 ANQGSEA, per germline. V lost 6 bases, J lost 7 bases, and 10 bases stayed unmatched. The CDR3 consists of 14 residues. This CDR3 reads CSVEKRGGHYTQYF. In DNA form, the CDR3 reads TGCAGCGTAGAAAAGCGGGGGGGGCACTATACGCAGTATTTT.